The present T cell receptor (beta chain) was sequenced within a study of cytomegalovirus exposure and HLA in healthy donors. Broader study findings: Most observed TCR sequences were rare, whereas some public TCRs were detected in many donors. Reports described diagnosis of cytomegalovirus status by the classifier as highly specific and sensitive.

About this clone itself: The antigen is not known.

From germline, CDR1 is MGHRA and CDR2 YSYEKL. The CDR3 totals 17 residues. V lost 6 bases and J 0 bases, leaving 21 bases between the germline ends. An approximately 120-subject validation cohort, separate from the approximately 670-subject first cohort, supplied the donors. Method: immunoSEQ multiplex PCR; TCRdb's copy keeps in-frame clones and lacks some. The data contain hundreds of thousands of clones, roughly 84% of them singletons. This TCR came from a woman aged 18-29 years in good health and CMV-seropositive. The sequenced material came from PBMCs. The V gene is TRBV4-1, the J gene TRBJ2-7; tentatively, D is TRBD2 (6 bases). In DNA, the CDR3 is TGCGCCAGCAGTCCGGGCCTTAGCGGCTACAGCTCCTACGAGCAGTACTTC. As protein: CASSPGLSGYSSYEQYF.